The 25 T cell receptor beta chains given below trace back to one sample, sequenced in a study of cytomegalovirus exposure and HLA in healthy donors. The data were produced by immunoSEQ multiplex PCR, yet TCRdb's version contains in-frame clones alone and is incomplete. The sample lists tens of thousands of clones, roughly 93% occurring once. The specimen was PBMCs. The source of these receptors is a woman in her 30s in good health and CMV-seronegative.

Here the CDR3 DNA reads TGTGCCAGCAGCTATGCCTACAGGGTCGGCACTGAAGCTTTCTTT. Protein sequence: CASSYAYRVGTEAFF. The chain recombines TRBV5-4 with TRBJ1-1; weak D call: TRBD1 (6 bases). CDR1 is SGHNT and CDR2 is YYREEE in the germline V gene (reference sequence). The CDR3 extends over 15 amino acids. The V gene lost 3 bases and the J gene lost 4 bases, with 16 bases spanning the gap.

For the CDR3, the DNA is TGTGCCAGCAGCTTATGGGGGGTGGCAGGACTCATTAACTATGGCTACACCTTC. Protein sequence: CASSLWGVAGLINYGYTF. The chain uses TRBV7-2 and TRBJ1-2, with D possibly being TRBD1 (5 bases). The CDR3 has 18 amino acids. Germline values: CDR1 SGHTA, CDR2 FQGNSA. The ends were cut back, 2 bases at V and 1 base at J, with 20 bases in the middle.

CDR3 loop: CASSPIGGSVYGYTF. DNA of the CDR3: TGTGCCAGCAGCCCTATCGGGGGTTCGGTCTATGGCTACACCTTC. The genes are TRBV7-2 and TRBJ1-2; D may be TRBD1 (5 bases). Per germline, CDR1 SGHTA and CDR2 FQGNSA. The V and J ends lost 5 bases and 4 bases respectively, with 17 bases between them. CDR3 length: 15 residues.

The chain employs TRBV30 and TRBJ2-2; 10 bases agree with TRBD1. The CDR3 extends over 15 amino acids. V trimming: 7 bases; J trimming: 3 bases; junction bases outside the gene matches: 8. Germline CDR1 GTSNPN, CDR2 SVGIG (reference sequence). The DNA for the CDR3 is TGTGCCTCAATCGACAGGGGGCGATACACCGGGGAGCTGTTTTTT. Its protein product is CASIDRGRYTGELFF.

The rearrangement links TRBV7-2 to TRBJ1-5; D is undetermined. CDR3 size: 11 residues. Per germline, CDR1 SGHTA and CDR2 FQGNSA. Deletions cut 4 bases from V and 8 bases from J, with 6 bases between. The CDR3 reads CASSSGEPQHF. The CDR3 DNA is TGTGCCAGCAGCTCCGGGGAGCCCCAGCATTTT.

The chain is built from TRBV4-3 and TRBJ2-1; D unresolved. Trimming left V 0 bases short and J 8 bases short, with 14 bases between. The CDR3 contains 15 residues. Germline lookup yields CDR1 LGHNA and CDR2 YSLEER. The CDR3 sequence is CASSQESSWRDEQFF. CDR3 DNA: TGCGCCAGCAGCCAAGAATCTTCTTGGAGAGATGAGCAGTTCTTC.

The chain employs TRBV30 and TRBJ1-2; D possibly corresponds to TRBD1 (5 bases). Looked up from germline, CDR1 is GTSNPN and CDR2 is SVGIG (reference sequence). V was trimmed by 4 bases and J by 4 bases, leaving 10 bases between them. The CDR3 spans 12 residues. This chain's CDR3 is CAWTDSLYGYTF. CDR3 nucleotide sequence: TGTGCCTGGACCGACAGTCTCTATGGCTACACCTTC.

This CDR3 is CASSYSLAGGRGELFF. The CDR3 DNA is TGTGCCAGCAGTTACTCCCTAGCGGGGGGGCGTGGGGAGCTGTTTTTT. The chain combines TRBV6-5 with TRBJ2-2; TRBD2 matches 12 bases. Germline CDR1 MNHEY, CDR2 SVGAGI. The CDR3 spans 16 residues. V was clipped by 0 bases and J by 8 bases; unmatched bases: 4.

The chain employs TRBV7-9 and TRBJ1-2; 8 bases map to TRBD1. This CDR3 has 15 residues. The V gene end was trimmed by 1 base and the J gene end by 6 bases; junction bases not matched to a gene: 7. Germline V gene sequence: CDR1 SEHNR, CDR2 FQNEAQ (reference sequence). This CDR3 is CASSLGDRGSDGYTF. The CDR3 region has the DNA TGTGCCAGCAGCTTAGGCGACAGGGGAAGTGATGGCTACACCTTC.

The CDR3 sequence is CASSLLAGNTIYF. DNA for the CDR3: TGTGCCAGCAGCTTATTAGCTGGAAACACCATATATTTT. The chain is built from TRBV7-9 and TRBJ1-3, with D unresolved. The CDR3 extends over 13 amino acids. V lost 2 bases and J 2 bases, leaving 4 bases between the germline ends. CDR1 is SEHNR and CDR2 is FQNEAQ in the germline V gene (reference sequence).

CDR3 sequence reads: CASSSMTGNTEAFF. The CDR3 DNA reads TGTGCCAGCAGCTCCATGACAGGGAACACTGAAGCTTTCTTT. The rearrangement uses TRBV13 and TRBJ1-1, with D perhaps TRBD1 (6 bases). Trimming shortened V by 4 bases and J by 1 base, and 10 bases separated the two germline ends. The CDR3 has 14 residues. Germline V lookup: CDR1 PRHDT, CDR2 FYEKMQ (reference sequence).

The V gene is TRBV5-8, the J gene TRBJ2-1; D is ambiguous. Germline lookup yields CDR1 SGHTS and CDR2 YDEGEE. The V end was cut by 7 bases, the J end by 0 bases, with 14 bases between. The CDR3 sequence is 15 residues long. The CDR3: CASLPRASSYNEQFF. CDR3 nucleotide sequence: TGTGCCAGCCTCCCACGAGCGAGCTCCTACAATGAGCAGTTCTTC.

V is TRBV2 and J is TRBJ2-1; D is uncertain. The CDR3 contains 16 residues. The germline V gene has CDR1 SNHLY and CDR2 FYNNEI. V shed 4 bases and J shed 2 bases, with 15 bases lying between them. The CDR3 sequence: CASSVGRGGTYNEQFF. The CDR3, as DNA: TGTGCCAGCAGTGTTGGCAGAGGTGGAACCTACAATGAGCAGTTCTTC.

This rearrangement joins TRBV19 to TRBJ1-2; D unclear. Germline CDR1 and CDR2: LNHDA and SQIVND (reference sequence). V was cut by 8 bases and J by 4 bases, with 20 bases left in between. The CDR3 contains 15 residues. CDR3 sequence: CASDFGGSPFYGYTF. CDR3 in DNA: TGTGCCAGTGATTTTGGAGGGTCCCCCTTCTATGGCTACACCTTC.

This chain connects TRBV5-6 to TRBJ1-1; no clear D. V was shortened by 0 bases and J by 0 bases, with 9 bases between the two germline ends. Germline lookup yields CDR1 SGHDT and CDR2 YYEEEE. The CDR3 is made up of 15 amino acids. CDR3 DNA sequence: TGTGCCAGCAGCTTGGACTATCCTCTGAACACTGAAGCTTTCTTT. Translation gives CASSLDYPLNTEAFF.

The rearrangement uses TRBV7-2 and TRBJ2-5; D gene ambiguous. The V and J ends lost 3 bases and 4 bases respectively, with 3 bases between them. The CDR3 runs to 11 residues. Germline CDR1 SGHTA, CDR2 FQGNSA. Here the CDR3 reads CASSFLETQYF. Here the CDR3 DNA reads TGTGCCAGCAGCTTCTTAGAGACCCAGTACTTC.

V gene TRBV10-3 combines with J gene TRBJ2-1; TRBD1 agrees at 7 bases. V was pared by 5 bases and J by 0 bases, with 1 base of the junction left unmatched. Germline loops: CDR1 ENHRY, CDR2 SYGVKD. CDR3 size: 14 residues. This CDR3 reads CAISRDSSYNEQFF. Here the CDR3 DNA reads TGTGCCATCAGTCGGGACAGCTCCTACAATGAGCAGTTCTTC.

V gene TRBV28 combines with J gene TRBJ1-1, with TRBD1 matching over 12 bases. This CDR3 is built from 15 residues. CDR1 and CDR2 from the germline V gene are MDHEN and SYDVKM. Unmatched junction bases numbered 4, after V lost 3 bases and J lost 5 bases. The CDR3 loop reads CASSLGTGGATEAFF. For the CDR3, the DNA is TGTGCCAGCAGTTTGGGGACAGGGGGCGCGACTGAAGCTTTCTTT. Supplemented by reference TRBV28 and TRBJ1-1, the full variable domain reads DVKVTQSSRYLVKRTGEKVFLECVQDMDHENMFWYRQDPGLGLRLIYFSYDVKMKEKGDIPEGYSVSREKKERFSLILESASTNQTSMYLCASSLGTGGATEAFFGQGTRLTVV.

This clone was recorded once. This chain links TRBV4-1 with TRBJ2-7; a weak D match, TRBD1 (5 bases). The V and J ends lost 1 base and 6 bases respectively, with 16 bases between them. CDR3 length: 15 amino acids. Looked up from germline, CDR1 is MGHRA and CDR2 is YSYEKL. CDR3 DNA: TGCGCCAGCAGCCAAGGGGCAGGGTCGTTAGGCGAGCAGTACTTC. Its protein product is CASSQGAGSLGEQYF.

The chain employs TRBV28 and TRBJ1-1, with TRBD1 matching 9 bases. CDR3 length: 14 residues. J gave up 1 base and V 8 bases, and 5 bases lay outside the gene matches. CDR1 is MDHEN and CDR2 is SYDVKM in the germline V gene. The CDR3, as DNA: TGTGCCAGCTACAGGGGGCCGAGGAACACTGAAGCTTTCTTT. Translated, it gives CASYRGPRNTEAFF.

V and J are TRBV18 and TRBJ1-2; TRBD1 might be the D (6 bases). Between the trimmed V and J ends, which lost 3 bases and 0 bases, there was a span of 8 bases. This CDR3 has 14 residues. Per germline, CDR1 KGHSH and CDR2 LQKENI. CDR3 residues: CASSPGAPNYGYTF. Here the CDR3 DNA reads TGTGCCAGCTCACCGGGGGCCCCTAACTATGGCTACACCTTC.

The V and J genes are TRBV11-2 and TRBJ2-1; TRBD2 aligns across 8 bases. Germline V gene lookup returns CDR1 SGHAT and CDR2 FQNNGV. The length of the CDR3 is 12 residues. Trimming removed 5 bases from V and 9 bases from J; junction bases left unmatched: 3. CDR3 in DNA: TGTGCCAGCAGCCGGGGGGGAACTGAGCAGTTCTTC. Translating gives CASSRGGTEQFF.

CDR3 sequence reads: CASSSRTGEDTEAFF. The DNA of the CDR3 is TGTGCCAGCAGCTCTCGGACAGGGGAAGACACTGAAGCTTTCTTT. The gene calls are TRBV4-2 and TRBJ1-1, with 9 nucleotides matching TRBD1. The CDR3 loop spans 15 amino acids. V dropped 5 bases and J dropped 3; count of bases not matched to a gene: 7. Germline V gives CDR1 LGHNA, CDR2 YNFKEQ.

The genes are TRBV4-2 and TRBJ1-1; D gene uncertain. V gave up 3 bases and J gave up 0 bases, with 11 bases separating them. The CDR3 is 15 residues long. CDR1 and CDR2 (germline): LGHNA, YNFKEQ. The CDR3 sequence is CASSHEFSVNTEAFF. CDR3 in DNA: TGTGCCAGCAGCCATGAATTCAGCGTGAACACTGAAGCTTTCTTT.

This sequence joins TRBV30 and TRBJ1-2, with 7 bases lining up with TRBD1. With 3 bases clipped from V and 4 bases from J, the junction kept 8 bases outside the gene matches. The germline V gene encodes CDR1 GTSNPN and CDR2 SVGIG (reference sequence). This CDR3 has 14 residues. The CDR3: CAWSREGALYGYTF. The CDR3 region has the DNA TGTGCCTGGAGCCGGGAGGGGGCACTCTATGGCTACACCTTC.